This passage covers 15 T cell receptor beta chains from one sample sequenced in a study of Ad26.COV2.S vaccination and SARS-CoV-2 variants. Treatment denoted: around 19 received Ad26.COV2.S at low or high dose, single or two shots; about 5 received placebo; per-sample allocation not given. After the first vaccine or placebo injection, samples were drawn on day 63. Some clones are missing from TCRdb's copy, which holds only in-frame ones; the method was immunoSEQ multiplex PCR. In the table there are some 340,000 clones, around four fifths of which are singletons. Sequencing used peripheral blood, obtained in a trial of Ad26.COV2.S vaccine versus placebo. Receptors were obtained from a person aged 18-65 years who received the Ad26.COV2.S COVID-19 vaccine or a placebo.

The chain carries TRBV19 and TRBJ1-5; 7 bases are shared with TRBD1. Germline V gene sequence: CDR1 LNHDA, CDR2 SQIVND (reference sequence). J lost 5 bases, V lost 7 bases, and 8 bases had no gene match. This CDR3 spans 14 amino acids. The CDR3 here is CASNDPGGYQPQHF. CDR3 nucleotide sequence: TGTGCCAGTAATGACCCAGGGGGATATCAGCCCCAGCATTTT. The full variable domain, in which reference TRBV19 and TRBJ1-5 provide the parts outside the CDR3, is DGGITQSPKYLFRKEGQNVTLSCEQNLNHDAMYWYRQDPGQGLRLIYYSQIVNDFQKGDIAEGYSVSREKKESFPLTVTSAQKNPTAFYLCASNDPGGYQPQHFGDGTRLSIL.

The J gene is TRBJ2-1, the V gene TRBV11-2; 12 bases agree with TRBD2. Germline lookup yields CDR1 SGHAT and CDR2 FQNNGV. The junction had 6 bases not matched to a gene; V was cut back by 0 bases and J by 9 bases. The CDR3 has 16 residues. CDR3 loop: CASSLESSGGAGEQFF. DNA for the CDR3: TGTGCCAGCAGCTTAGAGTCTAGCGGGGGGGCCGGTGAGCAGTTCTTC.

The V and J genes are TRBV19 and TRBJ1-5; D is undetermined. V lost 3 bases and J 1 base, leaving 4 bases between the germline ends. The germline V gene has CDR1 LNHDA and CDR2 SQIVND (reference sequence). CDR3 length equals 13 residues. The CDR3 DNA follows: TGTGCCAGTAGTATGGTAAGCAATCAGCCCCAGCATTTT. Translated: CASSMVSNQPQHF.

The J gene is TRBJ2-3, the V gene TRBV5-4; weak D call: TRBD2 (6 bases). The V and J ends lost 3 bases and 1 base respectively, with 15 bases between them. This CDR3 spans 16 amino acids. Germline CDR1 is SGHNT and CDR2 is YYREEE (reference sequence). DNA for the CDR3: TGTGCCAGCAGCTGGGCCGGGACTCGTCGCACAGATACGCAGTATTTT. Translating gives CASSWAGTRRTDTQYF.

The chain joins TRBV23-1 to TRBJ1-3; D gene uncertain. TRBV23-1 is assigned to the ORF class and has an uncertain function. The CDR3 loop spans 14 amino acids. Between the trimmed V and J ends, which lost 8 bases and 0 bases, there was a span of 11 bases. The CDR3 protein is CASLREASGNTIYF. DNA for the CDR3: TGCGCCAGCCTAAGAGAGGCCTCTGGAAACACCATATATTTT.

This clone was found a few times. This chain uses TRBV5-1 with TRBJ1-1; a possible D gene is TRBD1 (5 bases). The CDR3 is made up of 14 amino acids. V was pared by 3 bases and J by 5 bases, with 14 bases between. Per the germline V gene, CDR1 is SGHRS and CDR2 is YFSETQ. This CDR3 is CASSSGREGTEAFF. The CDR3 nucleotides read TGCGCCAGCAGCTCCGGACGGGAGGGGACTGAAGCTTTCTTT.

The chain is built from TRBV19 and TRBJ1-5; TRBD1 might be the D (6 bases). The CDR3 length is 16 residues. The V end lost 5 bases, the J end lost 7 bases, and 21 bases lay between the germline ends. CDR1 is LNHDA and CDR2 is SQIVND in the germline V gene (reference sequence). The CDR3 loop reads CASSARIGGAEQPQHF. For the CDR3, the DNA is TGTGCCAGTAGTGCCCGGATTGGGGGCGCTGAACAGCCCCAGCATTTT. Using reference TRBV19 and TRBJ1-5 for the parts outside the CDR3, the full variable domain is DGGITQSPKYLFRKEGQNVTLSCEQNLNHDAMYWYRQDPGQGLRLIYYSQIVNDFQKGDIAEGYSVSREKKESFPLTVTSAQKNPTAFYLCASSARIGGAEQPQHFGDGTRLSIL.

The V and J genes are TRBV4-1 and TRBJ1-3; D gene uncertain. Trimming cost V 1 base and J 0 bases, with 7 bases left between them. The CDR3 contains 15 residues. Looked up from germline, CDR1 is MGHRA and CDR2 is YSYEKL. The CDR3 here is CASSQGVPSGNTIYF. CDR3 bases: TGCGCCAGCAGCCAAGGGGTGCCCTCTGGAAACACCATATATTTT.

This clone was seen a few times. The V and J genes are TRBV20-1 and TRBJ1-2; TRBD1 agrees at 8 bases. Germline CDR1 DFQATT, CDR2 SNEGSKA (reference sequence). CDR3 length equals 13 residues. Trimming cost V 3 bases and J 3 bases; bases outside gene matches: 3. For the CDR3, the DNA is TGCAGTGCTAGTGGACAGGGCGACTATGGCTACACCTTC. It codes for CSASGQGDYGYTF.

This clone has just a few counts. V and J are TRBV5-1 and TRBJ2-7, with 7 bases matching TRBD1. Germline V CDR1 and CDR2: SGHRS, YFSETQ. V lost 1 base to trimming and J lost 4 bases; unmatched junction nucleotides: 5. The CDR3 totals 14 residues. CDR3 coding DNA: TGCGCCAGCAGCTTGAACGACAGGGATTACGAGCAGTACTTC. Its protein is CASSLNDRDYEQYF.

This clone was counted a few times. The chain employs TRBV9 and TRBJ2-6; 9 nucleotides match TRBD1. This CDR3 region has 18 residues. Germline trimming cut 4 bases from V and 3 bases from J; bases unmatched to any gene: 11. The germline V gene has CDR1 SGDLS and CDR2 YYNGEE. The DNA for the CDR3 is TGTGCCAGCAGCTTCAACCGGGACAGGGTAGGTGGGGCCAACGTCCTGACTTTC. It codes for CASSFNRDRVGGANVLTF.

This clone was observed once. This chain links TRBV9 with TRBJ1-3; a possible D gene is TRBD1 (5 bases). Trimming took off 0 bases at V and 0 bases at J, with 16 bases between the two ends. The CDR3 totals 18 residues. Germline V gene data show CDR1 as SGDLS and CDR2 as YYNGEE. The CDR3 sequence: CASSVASFQGLSGNTIYF. DNA of the CDR3: TGTGCCAGCAGCGTAGCTTCGTTCCAGGGTCTCTCTGGAAACACCATATATTTT.

The rearrangement uses TRBV28 and TRBJ2-1; D is tentatively TRBD1 or TRBD2 (5 bases each). Between the trimmed V and J ends, which lost 2 bases and 12 bases, there was a span of 20 bases. Germline CDR1 and CDR2: MDHEN and SYDVKM. The length of the CDR3 is 15 residues. The CDR3, as DNA: TGTGCCAGCAGTTTAGGGGGACCCCGGCCCCCAGGGCAGTTCTTC. This translates into CASSLGGPRPPGQFF.

The chain joins TRBV2 to TRBJ1-5; D is unclear. Trimming pared 3 bases from V and 0 bases from J, leaving 6 bases between. The germline CDR1 and CDR2 sequences are SNHLY and FYNNEI. CDR3 length: 14 amino acids. CDR3 bases: TGTGCCAGCAGTGAGGGTTCTAGCAATCAGCCCCAGCATTTT. It codes for CASSEGSSNQPQHF.

The V call is TRBV10-3, the J call TRBJ1-4, with D maybe TRBD1 (6 bases). Per germline, CDR1 ENHRY and CDR2 SYGVKD. The CDR3 loop spans 15 amino acids. Trimming shortened V by 3 bases and J by 8 bases, and 16 bases separated the two germline ends. CDR3 nucleotide sequence: TGTGCCATCAGTGACCCCGCGGGGGCGGAGGAAAAACTGTTTTTT. This codes for CAISDPAGAEEKLFF.